The text below deals with one T cell receptor (beta chain). Germline assignment: CDR1 MNHEY and CDR2 SVGAGI. Unmatched junction bases numbered 4, after V lost 8 bases and J lost 3 bases. There are 14 residues in the CDR3. The record originates from a study of blood T cell repertoires in COVID-19. Turning to the study itself: Material from acute and convalescent COVID-19 was sourced from the United States, Italy and Spain. In each case, the material was cDNA or gDNA derived from T cells, B-cell-depleted T cells, or PBMCs.

In the authors' workflow: Amplification with reference gene primers provided the estimates of nucleated cell counts. Clones were read by immunoSEQ multiplex PCR, and TCRdb kept only the in-frame ones, dropping some. For V, J and clone size, that table is used; D and trimming come from the DNA. The sample includes about 78,000 clones, around nine tenths of them seen just once. The sequence derives from a man between 50 and 59 years old with active or convalescent COVID-19. Sequencing was performed on peripheral blood. The V and J genes are TRBV6-5 and TRBJ1-4, with 9 bases matching TRBD1. The CDR3 sequence: CASGGQGPNEKLFF. The DNA of the CDR3 is TGTGCCAGCGGGGGACAGGGCCCTAATGAAAAACTGTTTTTT.